This TCR beta chain was identified in a study of T cells after yellow fever vaccination. This clonotype showed up many times. Germline assignment: CDR1 LNHNV and CDR2 YYDKDF (reference sequence). Trimming left V 0 bases short and J 8 bases short, with 7 bases between. The CDR3 length is 13 residues. TCRdb ran MiXCR on the 5' RACE reads and lists one entry per CDR3 protein. The sample holds 450,000 to 550,000 distinct CDR3 sequences, just over 20% seen once. The sample consisted of PBMCs, taken approximately 22 days after the first yellow fever vaccination. V is TRBV15 and J is TRBJ1-4; D ambiguous. The sequence came from a man younger than 35 who received the YFV17D yellow fever vaccine. The DNA for the CDR3 is TGTGCCACCAGCAGAGATCGGGGAGAAAAACTGTTTTTT. Its protein product is CATSRDRGEKLFF.